This T cell receptor beta chain derives from a study of immune reconstitution after stem cell transplant in scleroderma. The CDR3 sequence is 15 residues long. From germline, CDR1 is MNHEY and CDR2 SMNVEV (reference sequence). Trimming took off 3 bases at V and 8 bases at J, with 14 bases between the two ends. This clonotype is labeled medium-sized. TCRdb itself ran the RT-PCR reads through MiXCR, one entry per CDR3 protein. Of around 6,000 distinct CDR3 sequences in the sample, 6.5% to 10% were seen once. This clonotype originated in a male donor with systemic sclerosis. This specimen was acquired before or after autologous hematopoietic stem cell transplantation (not recorded which). V and J are TRBV27 and TRBJ1-6; weak D call: TRBD1 (5 bases). The CDR3 here is CASSFERGFDSPLHF. The CDR3 DNA is TGTGCCAGCAGTTTTGAGAGGGGTTTTGATTCACCCCTCCACTTT.